This T cell receptor beta chain originates from a study of T cell changes during pregnancy in multiple sclerosis. Trimming removed 5 bases from V and 2 bases from J; junction bases left unmatched: 3. Germline V gene lookup returns CDR1 PRHDT and CDR2 FYEKMQ (reference sequence). There are 13 residues in the CDR3. Only in-frame clones appear in the TCRdb table, and some are missing; sequencing was by immunoSEQ multiplex PCR. The sample carries some 80,000 clones, around 96% recorded once. The origin of this receptor is a female donor with multiple sclerosis, enrolled in a pregnancy study. The chain employs TRBV13 and TRBJ2-7; TRBD2 matches at 7 bases. This sample comprised peripheral blood, obtained in the second trimester of pregnancy. The CDR3 is CASSGGVPYEQYF. CDR3 bases: TGTGCCAGCAGCGGGGGGGTCCCCTACGAGCAGTACTTC.